These 24 T cell receptor beta chains were sequenced from one sample in a study of HIV-infected patients and healthy controls. TCRdb analysed the 5' RACE reads with MiXCR anew, one entry per CDR3 protein. The table records about 17,000 distinct CDR3 sequences, about 16% of them present only once. The specimen sequenced was CD8+ T cells from blood. The receptors were sampled from a human donor in good health.

Only one count was recorded for this clonotype. The chain combines TRBV7-9 with TRBJ1-5; D not resolved. Trimming shortened V by 2 bases and J by 6 bases, and 5 bases separated the two germline ends. The germline V gene has CDR1 SEHNR and CDR2 FQNEAQ (reference sequence). The CDR3 contains 12 residues. The CDR3 sequence is CASSLFTQPQHF. The DNA for the CDR3 is TGTGCCAGCAGCTTATTCACTCAGCCCCAGCATTTT.

This clonotype was detected a few times. The chain employs TRBV7-9 and TRBJ2-4; D is possibly TRBD1 or TRBD2 (5 bases each). Deletions cut 3 bases from V and 3 bases from J, with 21 bases between. The CDR3 extends over 18 amino acids. CDR1 is SEHNR, CDR2 FQNEAQ, per germline (reference sequence). The CDR3 reads CASSLGTRPGSGKNIQYF. The CDR3 nucleotides are TGTGCCAGCAGCTTGGGGACCCGACCGGGATCAGGCAAAAACATTCAGTACTTC.

This rearrangement joins TRBV30 to TRBJ2-7, with TRBD1 matching over 8 bases. The germline gives CDR1 GTSNPN, CDR2 SVGIG (reference sequence). V was clipped by 3 bases and J by 3 bases; unmatched bases: 7. This CDR3 has 14 residues. In DNA form, the CDR3 reads TGTGCCTGGAGCGCAGGGGGCGGAAGCTACGAGCAGTACTTC. Protein sequence: CAWSAGGGSYEQYF.

This clonotype appeared many times. This chain connects TRBV11-2 to TRBJ2-3; 7 nucleotides line up with TRBD1. Losses at the gene ends were 2 bases for V and 2 bases for J; bases not matched to a gene: 7. The CDR3 sequence is 16 residues long. Germline V CDR1 and CDR2: SGHAT, FQNNGV. CDR3 region: CASSLRGLGPTDTQYF. DNA of the CDR3: TGTGCCAGCAGCTTAAGGGGGCTAGGCCCCACAGATACGCAGTATTTT.

The chain combines TRBV7-6 with TRBJ2-7; the D gene is possibly TRBD1 (5 bases). The V gene's germline CDR1 is SGHVS and CDR2 FNYEAQ. V was cut by 5 bases and J by 2 bases, with 16 bases left in between. The CDR3 is 15 residues long. The CDR3 DNA sequence: TGTGCCAGCAGCCCACAGGTGGGTGGGGCCTACGAGCAGTACTTC. As protein: CASSPQVGGAYEQYF.

This clonotype was recorded many times. The chain employs TRBV15 and TRBJ2-4, with D perhaps matching TRBD2 (5 bases). This CDR3 is built from 17 residues. The V gene lost 8 bases and the J gene lost 0 bases, with 20 bases spanning the gap. CDR1 is LNHNV, CDR2 YYDKDF, per germline (reference sequence). CDR3 protein: CATPLRTEHLAKNIQYF. The CDR3 DNA reads TGTGCCACCCCGCTTAGGACTGAGCATCTAGCCAAAAACATTCAGTACTTC.

This clonotype was seen a handful of times. The chain has TRBV11-2 and TRBJ2-1; 9 positions match TRBD2. The germline V gene has CDR1 SGHAT and CDR2 FQNNGV. There are 15 residues in the CDR3. J lost 2 bases, V lost 1 base, and 0 bases had no gene match. CDR3 sequence reads: CASSLVAGAYNEQFF. The DNA of the CDR3 is TGTGCCAGCAGCTTAGTAGCGGGGGCCTACAATGAGCAGTTCTTC.

At least ten counts were recorded for this clonotype. The V call is TRBV13, the J call TRBJ2-7, with a tentative D call TRBD1 (6 bases). V was pared by 4 bases and J by 7 bases, with 17 bases between. This CDR3 region has 14 residues. From germline, CDR1 is PRHDT and CDR2 FYEKMQ (reference sequence). The CDR3: CASSSNRVRQEQYF. CDR3 coding DNA: TGTGCCAGCAGCTCCAACAGGGTACGTCAAGAGCAGTACTTC.

This clonotype is medium-sized by share. The chain is built from TRBV16 and TRBJ1-5, with D possibly TRBD1 on 5 matching bases. CDR1 is KGHSY and CDR2 is FQNENV in the germline V gene. V lost 0 bases and J lost 5, with 11 bases in between. There are 15 residues in the CDR3. CDR3 region: CASSQSFEGDQPQHF. Here the CDR3 DNA reads TGTGCCAGCAGCCAATCTTTTGAAGGGGATCAGCCCCAGCATTTT.

The gene calls are TRBV7-3 and TRBJ2-2, with unresolved D. CDR1 and CDR2 from the germline V gene are SGHTA and FQGTGA. The germline V and J ends were trimmed by 2 bases and 4 bases, with 5 bases remaining between them. The CDR3 is 13 amino acids. The chain's CDR3 is CASSLLFTGELFF. The DNA of the CDR3 is TGTGCCAGCAGCTTACTATTCACCGGGGAGCTGTTTTTT. Together with reference TRBV7-3 and TRBJ2-2, the CDR3 gives the full variable domain: GAGVSQTPSNKVTEKGKYVELRCDPISGHTALYWYRQSLGQGPEFLIYFQGTGAADDSGLPNDRFFAVRPEGSVSTLKIQRTERGDSAVYLCASSLLFTGELFFGEGSRLTVL.

CDR3 in DNA: TGCAGCGTTGAATGGTGGACTAGCGGGGATGGAGACCAAGAGACCCAGTACTTC. Its protein product is CSVEWWTSGDGDQETQYF. The V gene is TRBV29-1, the J gene TRBJ2-5, with TRBD2 identical over 12 bases. The CDR3 sequence is 18 residues long. From germline, CDR1 is SQVTM and CDR2 ANQGSEA. Losses at the gene ends were 2 bases for V and 0 bases for J; bases not matched to a gene: 10.

This clonotype has a count of ten or more. This sequence joins TRBV7-6 and TRBJ2-3; no firm D call. The CDR3 loop spans 16 amino acids. Germline values: CDR1 SGHVS, CDR2 FNYEAQ. Trimming left V 0 bases short and J 0 bases short, with 10 bases between. As DNA, the CDR3 is TGTGCCAGCAGCTTAGCCGTAGGGTATAGCACAGATACGCAGTATTTT. It codes for CASSLAVGYSTDTQYF.

Many counts were recorded for this clonotype. The chain is built from TRBV28 and TRBJ2-7; D ambiguous. The CDR3 has 15 amino acids. V gave up 1 base and J gave up 3 bases, with 13 bases separating them. In germline, CDR1 is MDHEN, CDR2 SYDVKM. CDR3 in amino acids: CASSLFLVGRYEQYF. The CDR3 region has the DNA TGTGCCAGCAGTTTATTCTTGGTAGGTCGCTACGAGCAGTACTTC.

The chain recombines TRBV7-9 with TRBJ1-1; 8 bases agree with TRBD1. CDR3 length: 15 amino acids. The J segment lost 5 bases and the V segment lost 5 bases, leaving 10 bases of the junction unmatched. Germline CDR1 SEHNR, CDR2 FQNEAQ (reference sequence). The CDR3 here is CASSPATGGTTEAFF. DNA for the CDR3: TGTGCCAGCAGCCCAGCAACAGGGGGTACGACTGAAGCTTTCTTT.

This clonotype was seen many times. This rearrangement joins TRBV7-9 to TRBJ2-1; D gene ambiguous. The CDR3 is made up of 12 amino acids. Between the trimmed V and J ends, which lost 5 bases and 7 bases, there was a span of 9 bases. Germline assignment: CDR1 SEHNR and CDR2 FQNEAQ (reference sequence). This CDR3 reads CASSTSLNEQFF. The CDR3 DNA reads as TGTGCCAGCAGCACATCCTTGAATGAGCAGTTCTTC.

This clonotype was detected only a few times. V is TRBV11-2 and J is TRBJ2-7; no definite D call. The V end was cut by 3 bases, the J end by 2 bases, with 8 bases between. The germline CDR1 and CDR2 sequences are SGHAT and FQNNGV. CDR3 length equals 13 residues. The CDR3 loop reads CASSLGGPYEQYF. The CDR3 DNA is TGTGCCAGCAGCTTGGGCGGTCCCTACGAGCAGTACTTC.

This clonotype is classed as medium-sized. This chain uses TRBV4-1 with TRBJ1-4; no definite D call. Germline loops: CDR1 MGHRA, CDR2 YSYEKL. V was shortened by 6 bases and J by 6 bases, with 20 bases between the two germline ends. CDR3 size: 16 residues. The CDR3 bases are TGCGCCAGCAGAGAAGACGGGATCCAGGCCGATGAAAAACTGTTTTTT. Translated, it gives CASREDGIQADEKLFF.

In this sample, this clonotype turned up a few times. V usage is TRBV29-1 and J usage is TRBJ2-3; D is perhaps TRBD2 (5 bases). This CDR3 comprises 16 residues. V was pared by 6 bases and J by 3 bases, with 22 bases between. Looked up from germline, CDR1 is SQVTM and CDR2 is ANQGSEA. The CDR3, as DNA: TGCAGCGTGGCCCCTCTAGCACGAGAAGGAACAGATACGCAGTATTTT. Amino acids: CSVAPLAREGTDTQYF.

This clonotype was counted many times. This chain uses TRBV14 with TRBJ2-1; a possible D gene is TRBD1 (5 bases). Germline lookup yields CDR1 SGHDN and CDR2 FVKESK. V lost 0 bases to trimming and J lost 7 bases, with 16 bases between them. The CDR3 covers 16 residues. The CDR3 nucleotides read TGTGCCAGCAGCCAAGACGGCAGGGCGGTAAAGAATGAGCAGTTCTTC. It specifies CASSQDGRAVKNEQFF.

Only one count was recorded for this clonotype. The V gene is TRBV7-9, the J gene TRBJ2-7, with D uncertain. Germline values: CDR1 SEHNR, CDR2 FQNEAQ (reference sequence). The V end lost 5 bases, the J end lost 7 bases, and 15 bases lay between the germline ends. CDR3 length: 13 amino acids. In nucleotides, the CDR3 is TGTGCCAGCAGCCCCGGTCCTTTGGGAGAGCAGTACTTC. This encodes CASSPGPLGEQYF.

This clonotype was recorded many times. This chain links TRBV20-1 with TRBJ2-5; 9 bases map to TRBD2. CDR1 and CDR2 (germline): DFQATT, SNEGSKA (reference sequence). V dropped 6 bases and J dropped 3; count of bases not matched to a gene: 5. The CDR3 is made up of 13 amino acids. The CDR3 DNA sequence: TGCAGTGCCACCGTAGCGGGAGAAGAGACCCAGTACTTC. Amino acids: CSATVAGEETQYF.

This clonotype was counted ten times or more. The chain employs TRBV29-1 and TRBJ1-2; D gene unclear. This CDR3 comprises 11 residues. V lost 7 bases, J lost 3 bases, and 9 bases lay in between. Per the germline V gene, CDR1 is SQVTM and CDR2 is ANQGSEA. In nucleotides, the CDR3 is TGCAGCGGGGTCGCGGACTATGGCTACACCTTC. Protein sequence: CSGVADYGYTF.

This clonotype appeared many times. This chain connects TRBV20-1 to TRBJ2-1; 11 nucleotides agree with TRBD2. The CDR3 sequence is 14 residues long. Germline-derived CDR1 and CDR2 are DFQATT and SNEGSKA (reference sequence). J gave up 8 bases and V 0 bases, and 3 bases lay outside the gene matches. CDR3 residues: CSAREGTSGYEQFF. DNA for the CDR3: TGCAGTGCTAGAGAAGGGACTAGCGGATATGAGCAGTTCTTC.

This chain connects TRBV3-1 to TRBJ1-2; no clear D gene. The ends were cut back, 0 bases at V and 6 bases at J, with 14 bases in the middle. CDR3 length equals 15 residues. Germline V gives CDR1 LGHDT, CDR2 YNNKEL (reference sequence). The CDR3 DNA follows: TGTGCCAGCAGCCAAGAGTGGCCACCAAAGGATGGCTACACCTTC. Translation: CASSQEWPPKDGYTF.